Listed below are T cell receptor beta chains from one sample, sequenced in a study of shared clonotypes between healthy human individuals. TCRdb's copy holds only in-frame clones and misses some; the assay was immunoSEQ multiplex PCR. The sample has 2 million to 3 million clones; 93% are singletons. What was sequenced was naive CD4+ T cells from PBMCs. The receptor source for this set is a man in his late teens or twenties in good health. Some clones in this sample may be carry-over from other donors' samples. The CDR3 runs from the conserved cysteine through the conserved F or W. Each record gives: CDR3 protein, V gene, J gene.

CASSQLVFYGYTF	TRBV4-1	TRBJ1-2
CASRMGTDTQYF	TRBV5-1	TRBJ2-3
CASSPDGDSWGANVLTF	TRBV7-3	TRBJ2-6
CASSDRGAEQYF	TRBV6-5	TRBJ2-7
CASSILRGSNQPQHF	TRBV19	TRBJ1-5
CASIGLAGGYDEQFF	TRBV6-5	TRBJ2-1
CAIRSGTGNQPQHF	TRBV10-3	TRBJ1-5
CASSVGQTNTEAFF	TRBV9	TRBJ1-1
CASSVPGQNTEAFF	TRBV9	TRBJ1-1
CASSLVAGGPTDTQYF	TRBV13	TRBJ2-3
CASSSTFGDRDGNTIYF	TRBV28	TRBJ1-3
CASSSRGDRNTGELFF	TRBV9	TRBJ2-2
CASSLGRLQETQYF	TRBV6-1	TRBJ2-5
CASSFLAGVGNEQFF	TRBV5-1	TRBJ2-1
CASRLTGAGQPQHF	TRBV27	TRBJ1-5
CASSRQNSNQPQHF	TRBV7-9	TRBJ1-5
CASSLVQNQPQHF	TRBV28	TRBJ1-5
CASSRTSIEQYF	TRBV7-2	TRBJ2-7
CASGPQTSQPYNEQFF	TRBV12-5	TRBJ2-1
CATAGDSYGYTF	TRBV2	TRBJ1-2
CASSGTGNEQFF	TRBV2	TRBJ2-1
CASSLVWGIGQPQHF	TRBV7-8	TRBJ1-5
CASSLVSPGGNYGYTF	TRBV7-2	TRBJ1-2
CASSLTSGGAPYGYTF	TRBV7-9	TRBJ1-2
CASSPRTGELFF	TRBV11-3	TRBJ2-2
CSVEAGDIPEAFF	TRBV29-1	TRBJ1-1
CASSRLARSYEQYF	TRBV2	TRBJ2-7
CASSSQGTGEKLFF	TRBV7-2	TRBJ1-4
CASSSQMDTEAFF	TRBV6-5	TRBJ1-1
CASTRAGGLRAADTQYF	TRBV7-2	TRBJ2-3
CATSRAAVTVYEQYF	TRBV15	TRBJ2-7
CASSSSTGPHEQYF	TRBV5-1	TRBJ2-7
CASRYGTLYEQYF	TRBV6-5	TRBJ2-7
CASSETGASYEQYF	TRBV5-1	TRBJ2-7
CASSTGLAGGIGEQFF	TRBV19	TRBJ2-1
CASSLRGTGRQYF	TRBV28	TRBJ2-7
CATRLWEGETQYF	TRBV7-2	TRBJ2-5
CASSPRVRGIEQYF	TRBV5-1	TRBJ2-7
CASSYRGRSNQPQHF	TRBV28	TRBJ1-5
CASSLWGRNYYEQYF	TRBV28	TRBJ2-7
CASSPRQGIGGTEAFF	TRBV5-1	TRBJ1-1
CASSIAGAFPGELFF	TRBV4-2	TRBJ2-2
CASSGKQGPYNEQFF	TRBV5-1	TRBJ2-1
CASSSPGRGGQPQHF	TRBV28	TRBJ1-5
CASSPRLETGGSTEAFF	TRBV18	TRBJ1-1